This T cell receptor beta chain is drawn from a study of memory CD4+ T cells and cytomegalovirus serostatus. Study overall: Healthy Belgian adult donors included under ten CMV-positive and about two dozen CMV-negative people. Findings and caveats of the study: The CMV-associated TCR signature appears largely within the CD4+ memory repertoire.

Generated by immunoSEQ multiplex PCR, the TCRdb table keeps only in-frame clones and is missing some. This sample yields approximately 50,000 clones, of which over 65% are seen a single time; 2.6% belongs to the top ten. This CDR3 has 14 amino acids. Trimming pared 1 base from V and 3 bases from J, leaving 9 bases between. CDR1 and CDR2 (germline): LNHNV, YYDKDF (reference sequence). On this clone: What it binds is unknown.

The sort gate was single viable CD3+CD4+CD8-CD45RO+ cells for memory CD4+ T cells. Sequencing was carried out using memory CD4+ T cells from blood. The chain recombines TRBV15 with TRBJ1-2; D is undetermined. This clonotype was obtained from an adult in good health and CMV-seropositive. This CDR3 reads CATSRGGSDYGYTF. Written as DNA, the CDR3 is TGTGCCACCAGCAGAGGAGGCTCGGACTATGGCTACACCTTC.